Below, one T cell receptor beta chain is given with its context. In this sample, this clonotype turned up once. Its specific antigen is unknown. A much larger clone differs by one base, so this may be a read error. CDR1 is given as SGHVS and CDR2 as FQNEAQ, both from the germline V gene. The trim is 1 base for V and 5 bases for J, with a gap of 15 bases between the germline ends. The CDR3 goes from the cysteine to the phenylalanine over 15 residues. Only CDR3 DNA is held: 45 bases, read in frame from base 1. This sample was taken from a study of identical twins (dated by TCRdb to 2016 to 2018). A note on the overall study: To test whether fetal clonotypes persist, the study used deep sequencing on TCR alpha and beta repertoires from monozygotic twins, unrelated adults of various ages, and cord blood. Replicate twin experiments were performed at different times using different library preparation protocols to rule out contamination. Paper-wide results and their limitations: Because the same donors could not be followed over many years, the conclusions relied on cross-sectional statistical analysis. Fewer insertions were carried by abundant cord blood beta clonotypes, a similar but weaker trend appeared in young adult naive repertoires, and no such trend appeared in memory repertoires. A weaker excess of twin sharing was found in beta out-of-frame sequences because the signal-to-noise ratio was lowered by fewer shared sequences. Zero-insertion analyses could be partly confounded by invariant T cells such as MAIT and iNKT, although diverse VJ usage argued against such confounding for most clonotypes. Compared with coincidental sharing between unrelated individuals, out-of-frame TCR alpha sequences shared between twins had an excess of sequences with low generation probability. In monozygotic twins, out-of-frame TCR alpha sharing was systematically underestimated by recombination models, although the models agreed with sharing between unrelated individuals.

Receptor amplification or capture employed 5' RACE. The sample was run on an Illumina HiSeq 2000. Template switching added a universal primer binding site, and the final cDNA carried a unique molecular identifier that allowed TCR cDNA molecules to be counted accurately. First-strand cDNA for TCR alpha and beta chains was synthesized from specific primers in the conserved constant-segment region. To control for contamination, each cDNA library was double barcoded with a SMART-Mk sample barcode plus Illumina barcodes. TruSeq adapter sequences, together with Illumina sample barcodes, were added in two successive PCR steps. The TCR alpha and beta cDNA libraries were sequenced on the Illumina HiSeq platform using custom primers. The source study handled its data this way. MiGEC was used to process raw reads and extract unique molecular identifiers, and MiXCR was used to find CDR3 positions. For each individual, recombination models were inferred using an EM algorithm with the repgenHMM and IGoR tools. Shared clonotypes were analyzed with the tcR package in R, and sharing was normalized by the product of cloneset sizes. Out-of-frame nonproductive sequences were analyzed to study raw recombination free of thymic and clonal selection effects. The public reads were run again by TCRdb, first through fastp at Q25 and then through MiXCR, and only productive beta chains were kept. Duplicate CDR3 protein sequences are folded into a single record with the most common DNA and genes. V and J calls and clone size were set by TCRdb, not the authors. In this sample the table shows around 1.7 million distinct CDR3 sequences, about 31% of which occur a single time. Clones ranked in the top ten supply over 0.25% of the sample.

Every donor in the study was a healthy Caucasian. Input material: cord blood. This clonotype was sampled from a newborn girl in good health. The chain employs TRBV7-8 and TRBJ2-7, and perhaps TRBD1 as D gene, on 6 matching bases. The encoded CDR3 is CASSLGTVLTHEQYF. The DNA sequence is TGTGCCAGCAGCTTAGGGACAGTCCTTACCCACGAGCAGTACTTC.